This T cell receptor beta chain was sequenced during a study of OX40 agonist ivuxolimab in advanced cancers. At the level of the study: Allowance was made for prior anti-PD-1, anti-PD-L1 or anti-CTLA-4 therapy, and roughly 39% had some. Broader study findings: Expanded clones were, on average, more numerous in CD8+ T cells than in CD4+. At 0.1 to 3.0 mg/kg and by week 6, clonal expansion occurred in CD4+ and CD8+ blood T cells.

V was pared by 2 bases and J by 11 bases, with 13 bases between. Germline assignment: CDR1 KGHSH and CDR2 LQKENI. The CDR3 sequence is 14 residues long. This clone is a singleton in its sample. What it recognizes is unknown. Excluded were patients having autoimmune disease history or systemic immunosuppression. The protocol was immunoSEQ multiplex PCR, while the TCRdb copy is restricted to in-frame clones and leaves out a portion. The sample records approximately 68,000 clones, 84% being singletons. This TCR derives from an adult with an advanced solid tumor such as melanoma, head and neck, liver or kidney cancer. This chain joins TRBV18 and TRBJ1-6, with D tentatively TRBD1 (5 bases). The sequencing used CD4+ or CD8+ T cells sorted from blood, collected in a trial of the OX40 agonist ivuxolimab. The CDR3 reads CASSPGAAGTPLHF. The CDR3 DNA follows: TGTGCCAGCTCACCAGGGGCGGCCGGAACACCCCTCCACTTT.